The T cell receptor beta chain described here comes from a study of blood T cells in healthy people across ages (dated by TCRdb to 2015 to 2017). Broadly, across the study: Template switching captured roughly one uniquely barcoded TCR beta cDNA molecule per two T cells in model experiments. The study measured age-related changes in TCR beta repertoire diversity using deep sequencing normalized with unique cDNA molecular identifiers. The donors were divided into four age groups: young (average about 16 years), middle-aged (about 40), aged (around 59) and long-lived (about 80). To avoid experimental bias, donors of different ages were spread randomly across the sequencing lanes. Using the same blood draw, the study looked at two additional independent replicas of 1 million unique cDNA reads for two donors, one aged 18 to 30 and the other aged 80 or older. What the work shows at the level of the full study, not this receptor alone: As age increased, observed TCR beta diversity per million T cells dropped in a roughly linear way, and a significant reduction was already evident by age roughly 36. Because donor CMV infection status was unknown, age-related changes in expanded clonotypes were potentially confounded. Estimates of total diversity based on one million sequenced T cells were regarded as lower bounds and as underestimates. The long-lived group showed more naive CD4+ T cells, fewer expanded clones and increased TCR diversity than the aged group, suggesting age selection. Conclusive comparison of naive and antigen-experienced compartments was prevented by the profiling of bulk unsorted PBMCs. Observed TCR beta diversity correlated strongly with the percentage of naive T cells measured by flow cytometry.

Details on this clonotype: There is no known antigen for this receptor. The record has no base qualities; no much larger clone is one base away.

From the cysteine through the phenylalanine, the CDR3 covers 18 amino acids. Of all the DNA, just the CDR3 is kept, 54 bases in frame from base 1. CDR1 and CDR2 were assigned from the germline V gene as SGHDN and FVKESK. The junction shows trimming of 0 bases on V and 2 bases on J, plus 17 bases between the germline ends. The 39 donors, aged roughly 6 to 100 years, were systemically healthy Caucasian individuals from Russia. Roughly 11 milliliters of peripheral blood were drawn from each donor into EDTA-treated Vacutainer tubes. Ficoll-Paque density-gradient centrifugation was used to isolate PBMCs, with at least 6.5 million per sample. Total RNA was extracted from PBMCs with Trizol reagent, with at least 5.5 micrograms obtained per sample. Naive CD45RAhigh/CD27high T cell percentages were measured by flow cytometry on a PBMC aliquot from every donor. The library was built by means of 5' RACE. The sequencing machine was an Illumina HiSeq 2500. A second PCR of roughly 6 to 12 cycles was performed with a sample-barcoded 5' primer and a J-beta primer mix. A unique molecular identifier was introduced onto each TCR beta cDNA molecule by a template-switch 5' adaptor carrying 12 random nucleotides. At least 2.5 million CDR3-containing paired-end reads were obtained from each sample. First-strand cDNA was synthesized from all RNA with the Mint cDNA synthesis kit, primed by a TRBC-specific oligonucleotide. After uracil-DNA glycosylase treatment, a first 18-cycle PCR used universal primers M1SS and BC2_uni_R on all cDNA. In the original analysis: For normalization, 1 million high-quality reads, each with a distinct molecular identifier, were randomly selected from each sample. Reads with shared molecular identifiers were discarded instead of being binned into consensus sequences. MiTCR, set to a Q25 quality threshold and the strictest error-elimination algorithm, was used for CDR3 identification, clonotype clustering and error correction. A nonparametric unseen species model with Euler transformation was used to estimate lower-bound total TCR beta diversity. TCRdb took the public reads, trimmed them with fastp at Q25, ran MiXCR for clone calling and kept in-frame beta chains. Every entry covers one CDR3 protein and lists the most common genes and DNA from its rows. The V and J calls follow TCRdb's processing rather than the paper's. For this sample the table gives 1.2 million to 1.5 million distinct CDR3 sequences, of which almost 60% were detected only once. The ten largest clones add up to over 6.5% of the sample.

Sequenced: blood. The TCR sequence derives from a man younger than 35 in good health. Recombination linked TRBV14 to TRBJ2-1, with a weak D call of TRBD2 (5 bases match). At the DNA level, the sequence is TGTGCCAGCAGCCAAGATGTGGTTCCCCGGGGAGCCTACAATGAGCAGTTCTTC. This gives the protein CASSQDVVPRGAYNEQFF.